This TCR beta chain was observed in a study of cytomegalovirus exposure and HLA in healthy donors. Primers for the PCR totalled 60 Vbeta and 13 Jbeta. Produced via immunoSEQ multiplex PCR; TCRdb's table is partial and in-frame only. The top ten clones hold 10% of a sample with 150,000 or so clones, about three quarters of them seen once. CDR3 length: 14 residues. V was clipped by 2 bases and J by 2 bases, with 11 bases between them. The V gene's germline CDR1 is SGHRS and CDR2 YFSETQ. The chain joins TRBV5-1 to TRBJ2-7; D is possibly TRBD1 (6 bases). The clonotype originates from a man aged 25 to 40 in good health and CMV-seropositive. Sequencing was performed on PBMCs. For the CDR3, the DNA is TGCGCCAGCAGCTTCCCGGACAGTCCCTACGAGCAGTACTTC. Translation: CASSFPDSPYEQYF. Filled out from reference TRBV5-1 and TRBJ2-7, the complete variable domain reads KAGVTQTPRYLIKTRGQQVTLSCSPISGHRSVSWYQQTPGQGLQFLFEYFSETQRNKGNFPGRFSGRQFSNSRSEMNVSTLELGDSALYLCASSFPDSPYEQYFGPGTRLTVT.